This T cell receptor beta chain was captured by sequencing in a study of cytomegalovirus exposure and HLA in healthy donors. Findings and limits, study-wide: Per a later analysis, 15,000 to 20,000 TCR beta sequences showed association with HLA alleles at 0.05 false discovery rate. A further, later analysis showed that HLA-associated TCR beta chains (compared with equally common others) were more clonally expanded. Later work found that TCR association rates differed between HLA loci; DRB1 had the most and HLA-C the fewest.

About this clone: Its antigen remains unidentified.

The PCR used 60 Vbeta and 13 Jbeta primers. Produced via immunoSEQ multiplex PCR; TCRdb's table is partial and in-frame only. The table has about 160,000 clones, about 86% seen once. The sample comprised PBMCs. This TCR was sampled from a woman between 18 and 29 years old in good health and CMV-seronegative.

This CDR3 is CASSYGAGGDYGYTF. The CDR3 nucleotides are TGTGCCAGCAGTTACGGGGCAGGGGGTGACTATGGCTACACCTTC. The chain combines TRBV6-6 with TRBJ1-2; 7 bases agree with TRBD1. The trim removed 2 bases at V and 3 bases at J, leaving 6 bases unmatched. Germline V gene lookup returns CDR1 MNHNY and CDR2 SVGAGI (reference sequence). There are 15 residues in the CDR3.